The 32 T cell receptor beta chains in this list originate from one sample, sequenced in a study of blood T cells in healthy people across ages. Then a second PCR, running about 6 to 12 cycles, was carried out with a sample-barcoded 5' primer and a J-beta primer mix. TCRdb re-derived calls from the 5' RACE reads in MiXCR, one entry per CDR3 protein. There are 590,000 or so distinct CDR3 sequences in the sample; roughly 31% occur only once, and approximately 15% lies in the top ten. The sequenced sample consisted of blood. The receptors were sampled from an elderly woman in good health.

This rearrangement joins TRBV30 to TRBJ2-7, with unresolved D. V gave up 0 bases and J gave up 6 bases, with 15 bases separating them. Per germline, CDR1 GTSNPN and CDR2 SVGIG (reference sequence). This CDR3 contains 14 residues. The CDR3 protein is CAWSVRQDLPEQYF. As DNA, the CDR3 is TGTGCCTGGAGTGTACGCCAGGATCTCCCCGAGCAGTACTTC.

This clonotype has at least ten counts. The CDR3 loop is CASSLEAGDLFSYEQYF. CDR3 in DNA: TGCGCCAGCAGCTTGGAGGCGGGGGACCTCTTCTCCTACGAGCAGTACTTC. This chain joins TRBV5-1 and TRBJ2-7, with 7 bases matching TRBD2. CDR3 length: 17 amino acids. CDR1 and CDR2 (germline): SGHRS, YFSETQ. V shed 0 bases, J shed 0 bases, and the junction held 9 bases outside the gene matches.

The V and J genes are TRBV7-2 and TRBJ2-1, with TRBD1 as a possible D gene (6 bases). V was pared by 4 bases and J by 4 bases, with 23 bases between. This CDR3 spans 18 amino acids. Germline V gives CDR1 SGHTA, CDR2 FQGNSA. The CDR3 DNA follows: TGTGCCAGCAGCTACGTTGGGTCCGGGACAAACCCTTACAATGAGCAGTTCTTC. It specifies CASSYVGSGTNPYNEQFF.

Regarding this clonotype: A much larger clone sits a single nucleotide away, making a read error possible. The V call is TRBV25-1, the J call TRBJ2-7; TRBD1 matches 7 bases. Trimming at V came to 6 bases and at J to 2 bases, leaving 7 bases not matched to a gene. Germline-derived CDR1 and CDR2 are MGHDK and SYGVNS. This CDR3 region has 14 residues. In nucleotides, the CDR3 is TGTGCCAGCAGGGAAAGACAGGGTGCCTACGAGCAGTACTTC. This gives the protein CASRERQGAYEQYF.

CDR3 loop: CASRSGATLTGEAFF. DNA for the CDR3: TGTGCCAGCCGGTCAGGGGCGACCCTCACCGGTGAAGCTTTCTTT. V usage is TRBV7-2 and J usage is TRBJ1-1; D is perhaps TRBD1 (6 bases). The CDR3 spans 15 residues. CDR1 and CDR2 from the germline V gene are SGHTA and FQGNSA. The V end lost 8 bases, the J end lost 7 bases, and 23 bases lay between the germline ends.

The table lists this clonotype with many counts. It may be a read error: a sequence one base away is much more abundant. The rearrangement uses TRBV5-1 and TRBJ2-7; no clear D. The V end lost 3 bases, the J end lost 4 bases, and 14 bases lay between the germline ends. The CDR3 runs to 14 residues. Germline values: CDR1 SGHRS, CDR2 YFSETQ. Written as DNA, the CDR3 is TGCGCCAGCAGCTGGCAGACGACGAATTACGAGCAGTACTTC. This encodes CASSWQTTNYEQYF.

The rearrangement uses TRBV7-9 and TRBJ1-2; TRBD1 is a possible D gene (5 bases). The germline gives CDR1 SEHNR, CDR2 FQNEAQ (reference sequence). V was clipped by 2 bases and J by 7 bases, with 17 bases between them. There are 15 residues in the CDR3. CDR3 DNA sequence: TGTGCCAGCAGCTTAAGGGACCGGGCCAATTTTGGCTACACCTTC. It translates to CASSLRDRANFGYTF.

As DNA, the CDR3 is TGTGCCAGCAGGGTGGCGGGTTCACCCCTCCACTTT. Amino acids: CASRVAGSPLHF. This rearrangement joins TRBV3-1 to TRBJ1-6; unclear D gene. V lost 6 bases to trimming and J lost 9 bases, with 9 bases between them. Germline values: CDR1 LGHDT, CDR2 YNNKEL (reference sequence). The length of the CDR3 is 12 residues.

A few counts support this clonotype. One junction end disagrees with the germline gene, perhaps due to a read error. The rearrangement joins TRBV5-1 to TRBJ2-1; 9 bases align to TRBD2. The CDR3 sequence is 16 residues long. Looked up from germline, CDR1 is SGHRS and CDR2 is YFSETQ. The CDR3 coding sequence is TGCGCCAGCAGTTCAGCCCTAGCGGGGCTTGACAATGAGCGGTTCTTC. Protein: CASSSALAGLDNERFF.

This clonotype was seen a few times. The chain recombines TRBV7-2 with TRBJ2-5; D assignment may be TRBD1 or TRBD2 (5 bases each). The V and J ends lost 1 base and 3 bases respectively, with 12 bases between them. Germline loops: CDR1 SGHTA, CDR2 FQGNSA. The CDR3 covers 15 residues. In nucleotides, the CDR3 is TGTGCCAGCAGCTTAGGGCCCGGGACGGAAGAGACCCAGTACTTC. It encodes CASSLGPGTEETQYF. The full variable domain, its missing parts supplied by reference TRBV7-2 and TRBJ2-5, is GAGVSQSPSNKVTEKGKDVELRCDPISGHTALYWYRQSLGQGLEFLIYFQGNSAPDKSGLPSDRFSAERTGGSVSTLTIQRTQQEDSAVYLCASSLGPGTEETQYFGPGTRLLVL.

This clonotype occurred many times. The chain couples TRBV11-2 to TRBJ2-4; a possible D gene is TRBD1 (5 bases). The V end lost 1 base, the J end lost 1 base, and 8 bases lay between the germline ends. CDR1 SGHAT and CDR2 FQNNGV come from the germline V gene. The CDR3 is 15 residues long. This CDR3 is CASSLGPGAKNIQYF. CDR3 nucleotide sequence: TGTGCCAGCAGCTTAGGACCAGGGGCCAAAAACATTCAGTACTTC.

This clonotype was detected ten times or more. The gene calls are TRBV3-1 and TRBJ1-2; D might be TRBD1 (5 bases). V was trimmed by 0 bases and J by 5 bases, leaving 7 bases between them. Germline loops: CDR1 LGHDT, CDR2 YNNKEL (reference sequence). The CDR3 totals 13 residues. The DNA of the CDR3 is TGTGCCAGCAGCCAAGATAGGACATATGGCTACACCTTC. Amino acid sequence: CASSQDRTYGYTF.

This clonotype was recorded many times. V is TRBV7-9 and J is TRBJ2-1; D gene uncertain. The V gene lost 1 base and the J gene lost 0 bases, with 4 bases spanning the gap. CDR1 SEHNR and CDR2 FQNEAQ come from the germline V gene (reference sequence). This CDR3 region has 14 residues. Written as DNA, the CDR3 is TGTGCCAGCAGCTTAGGGATCTCCTACAATGAGCAGTTCTTC. Protein: CASSLGISYNEQFF.

This clonotype was seen at least ten times. The gene calls are TRBV25-1 and TRBJ2-3; D unresolved. This CDR3 comprises 13 residues. Trimming pared 5 bases from V and 2 bases from J, leaving 8 bases between. CDR1 is MGHDK, CDR2 SYGVNS, per germline. CDR3 residues: CASSSPITDTQYF. The CDR3 coding sequence is TGTGCCAGCAGTTCGCCTATCACAGATACGCAGTATTTT.

A word on this clonotype: A much larger clonotype is one base distant, so this may be a read error. CDR3 sequence reads: CASSLDSSRMETQYF. Here the CDR3 DNA reads TGTGCCAGCAGCTTAGATAGTTCCAGGATGGAGACCCAGTACTTC. V gene TRBV7-2 combines with J gene TRBJ2-5; D is uncertain. Germline V gene sequence: CDR1 SGHTA, CDR2 FQGNSA. CDR3 length: 15 residues. Trimming cost V 1 base and J 5 bases, with 14 bases left between them. Filled out from reference TRBV7-2 and TRBJ2-5, the complete variable domain reads GAGVSQSPSNKVTEKGKDVELRCDPISGHTALYWYRQSLGQGLEFLIYFQGNSAPDKSGLPSDRFSAERTGGSVSTLTIQRTQQEDSAVYLCASSLDSSRMETQYFGPGTRLLVL.

This clonotype was seen repeatedly, ten times or more. This sequence joins TRBV29-1 and TRBJ1-1; D call uncertain. Germline-derived CDR1 and CDR2 are SQVTM and ANQGSEA. This CDR3 comprises 10 residues. V lost 4 bases to trimming and J lost 6 bases, with 6 bases between them. CDR3 nucleotides: TGCAGCGTTGGAGGACCTGAAGCTTTCTTT. Its protein is CSVGGPEAFF. The full variable domain, completed using reference TRBV29-1 and TRBJ1-1, is SAVISQKPSRDICQRGTSLTIQCQVDSQVTMMFWYRQQPGQSLTLIATANQGSEATYESGFVIDKFPISRPNLTFSTLTVSNMSPEDSSIYLCSVGGPEAFFGQGTRLTVV.

This sequence joins TRBV6-2 or TRBV6-3 and TRBJ2-1; 9 nucleotides align to TRBD1. CDR3 length equals 15 residues. Trimming removed 6 bases from V and 3 bases from J; junction bases left unmatched: 6. The V gene's germline CDR1 is MNHEY and CDR2 SVGEGT. The CDR3 DNA sequence: TGTGCCAGCAGGCCCGGGACAGGGAGCTACAATGAGCAGTTCTTC. This sequence encodes CASRPGTGSYNEQFF.

This clonotype was recorded at least ten times. The V and J genes are TRBV7-2 and TRBJ2-6; 8 bases align to TRBD2. V lost 4 bases and J lost 0; bases outside the gene matches: 8. Per the germline V gene, CDR1 is SGHTA and CDR2 is FQGNSA. This CDR3 region has 18 residues. DNA for the CDR3: TGTGCCAGCAGCTCCCAAGTAGCGGGGTACTCTGGGGCCAACGTCCTGACTTTC. It encodes CASSSQVAGYSGANVLTF. Variable domain in full (rest from reference TRBV7-2 and TRBJ2-6): GAGVSQSPSNKVTEKGKDVELRCDPISGHTALYWYRQSLGQGLEFLIYFQGNSAPDKSGLPSDRFSAERTGGSVSTLTIQRTQQEDSAVYLCASSSQVAGYSGANVLTFGAGSRLTVL.

Points on this clonotype: A much larger clone lies a single base off, so this may be a read error. The J gene is TRBJ2-7, the V gene TRBV6-1, with TRBD2 as a possible D gene (5 bases). The CDR3 totals 13 residues. Germline V gives CDR1 MNHNS, CDR2 SASEGT. Trimming pared 8 bases from V and 0 bases from J, leaving 11 bases between. CDR3 sequence: CASLARVSYEQYF. In nucleotides, the CDR3 is TGTGCCAGCCTCGCGAGGGTCTCCTACGAGCAGTACTTC.

Worth noting for this clonotype: A much larger clone differs from this one at a single base, so this may be a read error. The rearrangement uses TRBV14 and TRBJ2-5; a possible D gene is TRBD2 (6 bases). The CDR3 loop spans 14 amino acids. Per germline, CDR1 SGHDN and CDR2 FVKESK. V was pared by 4 bases and J by 5 bases, with 14 bases between. The CDR3 DNA follows: TGTGCCAGCAGCCCCCTTACTAGCTGGGAGACCCAGTACTTC. It is translated as CASSPLTSWETQYF. Full variable domain (missing parts from reference TRBV14 and TRBJ2-5): EAGVTQFPSHSVIEKGQTVTLRCDPISGHDNLYWYRRVMGKEIKFLLHFVKESKQDESGMPNNRFLAERTGGTYSTLKVQPAELEDSGVYFCASSPLTSWETQYFGPGTRLLVL.

Ten or more counts support this clonotype. The chain uses TRBV30 and TRBJ2-3, with D possibly matching TRBD1 (5 bases). Germline CDR1 is GTSNPN and CDR2 is SVGIG (reference sequence). Deletions cut 0 bases from V and 0 bases from J, with 10 bases between. The CDR3 has 15 residues. As DNA, the CDR3 is TGTGCCTGGAGTGTAAGGGGCCCTAGCACAGATACGCAGTATTTT. Protein product: CAWSVRGPSTDTQYF.

This clonotype was picked up one time. A much larger clone differs by one base, so this may be a read error. This chain joins TRBV10-3 and TRBJ2-5; 7 nucleotides align to TRBD1. The DNA matches TRBJ2-7 better at its end, which makes the J call doubtful. Germline V lookup: CDR1 ENHRY, CDR2 SYGVKD. The CDR3 is made up of 12 amino acids. The DNA of the CDR3 is TGTGCCACAAGGGACAGACTTTACGAGCAGTACTTC. Translation: CATRDRLYEQYF.

The V gene is TRBV7-9, the J gene TRBJ1-1; no definite D call. This CDR3 is built from 14 residues. V lost 2 bases, J lost 2 bases, and 9 bases lay in between. Germline V lookup: CDR1 SEHNR, CDR2 FQNEAQ (reference sequence). CDR3 amino acids: CASSLTAANTEAFF. Here the CDR3 DNA reads TGTGCCAGCAGCTTAACGGCAGCCAACACTGAAGCTTTCTTT.

The chain employs TRBV28 and TRBJ2-3; 7 positions match TRBD2. The CDR3 is 13 amino acids. Per germline, CDR1 MDHEN and CDR2 SYDVKM. The V and J ends lost 6 bases and 5 bases, in that order; junction bases with no gene match: 5. This chain's CDR3 is CASRRGGIDTQYF. The DNA of the CDR3 is TGTGCCAGCAGGAGGGGAGGGATAGATACGCAGTATTTT.

The V call is TRBV7-2, the J call TRBJ2-5; D gene uncertain. With the DNA end fitting TRBJ2-7 better, the J assignment may be wrong. The CDR3 extends over 14 amino acids. The germline CDR1 and CDR2 sequences are SGHTA and FQGNSA. Written as DNA, the CDR3 is TGTGCCAGCAGCTTAGCAACAGAATACTACGAGCAGTACTTC. This sequence encodes CASSLATEYYEQYF.

This clonotype has at least ten counts. The chain uses TRBV20-1 and TRBJ2-7; the D gene is possibly TRBD2 (7 bases). The CDR3 runs 15 residues. In germline, CDR1 is DFQATT, CDR2 SNEGSKA (reference sequence). V was trimmed by 0 bases and J by 0 bases, leaving 12 bases between them. This chain's CDR3 is CSARDPAGASYEQYF. As DNA, the CDR3 is TGCAGTGCTAGAGATCCGGCGGGGGCCTCCTACGAGCAGTACTTC.

As for this clonotype: Being one base from a much bigger clone, this may be a read error. This chain uses TRBV20-1 with TRBJ2-5; 7 positions match TRBD2. Trimming removed 5 bases from V and 11 bases from J; junction bases left unmatched: 17. The CDR3 totals 14 residues. Germline V gene lookup returns CDR1 DFQATT and CDR2 SNEGSKA (reference sequence). CDR3 amino acids: CSAPKPTSSNEQYF. The CDR3 region has the DNA TGCAGTGCTCCAAAGCCGACTAGCTCCAATGAGCAGTACTTC.

The J gene is TRBJ2-7, the V gene TRBV14, with TRBD2 matching over 9 bases. V gave up 0 bases and J gave up 3 bases; unmatched junction bases: 12. The germline V gene has CDR1 SGHDN and CDR2 FVKESK. CDR3 length: 18 residues. In DNA, the CDR3 is TGTGCCAGCAGCCAAGAAAAGCGGGGGGCGCTCAGGGTCTACGAGCAGTACTTC. Translating it yields CASSQEKRGALRVYEQYF.

The table lists this clonotype with many counts. The chain is built from TRBV5-5 and TRBJ2-3; 10 nucleotides agree with TRBD2. The CDR3 consists of 15 residues. J gave up 4 bases and V 4 bases, and 6 bases lay outside the gene matches. Germline loops: CDR1 SGHKS, CDR2 YYEKEE (reference sequence). The CDR3 DNA sequence: TGTGCCAGCAGCCCGACTAGCGGGCGACCAGATACGCAGTATTTT. Residues: CASSPTSGRPDTQYF.

This clonotype was recorded a few times. A much larger clone differs from this one at a single base, so this may be a read error. The gene calls are TRBV5-6 and TRBJ2-3; a possible D gene is TRBD1 (5 bases). The CDR3 extends over 14 amino acids. Germline CDR1 is SGHDT and CDR2 is YYEEEE. Deletions cut 3 bases from V and 2 bases from J, with 10 bases between. DNA of the CDR3: TGTGCCAGCAGCTGTGCGGACACCACAGATACGCAGTATTTT. Translation: CASSCADTTDTQYF.

This clonotype was picked up many times. This chain uses TRBV20-1 with TRBJ2-3; 9 positions match TRBD2. V was clipped by 3 bases and J by 3 bases; unmatched bases: 10. Germline V gene lookup returns CDR1 DFQATT and CDR2 SNEGSKA (reference sequence). CDR3 length equals 16 residues. The CDR3: CSARSGGGADTDTQYF. The CDR3 coding sequence is TGCAGTGCTAGGTCGGGCGGGGGGGCCGATACAGATACGCAGTATTTT.

At least ten counts were recorded for this clonotype. The chain recombines TRBV2 with TRBJ2-7, with a weak D call TRBD1 (6 bases). V lost 4 bases and J lost 5, with 12 bases in between. Germline assignment: CDR1 SNHLY and CDR2 FYNNEI. The CDR3 has 13 amino acids. CDR3 coding DNA: TGTGCCAGCAGTGGATACAGGGTCCACGAGCAGTACTTC. This sequence encodes CASSGYRVHEQYF.